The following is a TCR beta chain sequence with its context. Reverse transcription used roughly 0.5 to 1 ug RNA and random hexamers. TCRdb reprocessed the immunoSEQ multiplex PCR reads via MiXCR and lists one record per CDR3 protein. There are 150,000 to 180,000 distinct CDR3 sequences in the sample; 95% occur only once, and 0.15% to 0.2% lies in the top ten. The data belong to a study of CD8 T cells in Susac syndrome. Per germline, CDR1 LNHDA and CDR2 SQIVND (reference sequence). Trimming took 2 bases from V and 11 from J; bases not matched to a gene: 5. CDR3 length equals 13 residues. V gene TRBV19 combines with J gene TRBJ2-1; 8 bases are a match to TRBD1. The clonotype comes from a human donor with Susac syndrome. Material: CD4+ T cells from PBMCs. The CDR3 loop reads CASSIPQGEKQFF. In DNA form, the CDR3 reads TGTGCCAGTAGTATACCACAGGGGGAGAAGCAGTTCTTC.